Listed below are T cell receptor beta chains from one sample, sequenced in a study of T cells in Graves' hyperthyroidism and ophthalmopathy. TCRdb independently ran MiXCR on the multiplex PCR reads; one entry per CDR3 protein. Counted here are some 690,000 distinct CDR3 sequences, 15% to 20% occurring once; the ten biggest clones make up roughly a sixth. Specimen: blood. The receptors derive from a man aged 50-60 years with Graves' hyperthyroidism. CDR3s leave out the opening cysteine and the closing phenylalanine or tryptophan.

J gene | V gene | CDR3 protein
TRBJ2-1 | TRBV6-2/TRBV6-3 | ASSYNRGRYPGKNEQF
TRBJ2-4 | TRBV27 | ASSSLWTSRADIQY
TRBJ2-3 | TRBV7-3 | ASSRGWDTQY
TRBJ1-6 | TRBV12-3/TRBV12-4 | ASRGGGGNSPLH
TRBJ2-5 | TRBV12-3/TRBV12-4 | ASSPRGTSQETQY
TRBJ2-2 | TRBV10-3 | AARGESGTGELF
TRBJ2-1 | TRBV5-5 | ASSLVSSNEQF
TRBJ2-5 | TRBV7-8 | ASSHLRQKQETQY
TRBJ2-5 | TRBV29-1 | SVEDSGGRYGETQY
TRBJ2-5 | TRBV28 | ASRPQRIQETQY
TRBJ2-7 | TRBV5-6 | ASSFGRGLEQY
TRBJ2-7 | TRBV2 | ASSERSGQGVYEQY
TRBJ2-7 | TRBV28 | ASSLSTVSSYEQY
TRBJ2-5 | TRBV18 | ASSPPKGWDQETQY
TRBJ1-1 | TRBV18 | ASSPLTENTEAF
TRBJ2-2 | TRBV5-1 | ASHNQEAGELF
TRBJ2-1 | TRBV7-2 | ASSFLPWEGLGNEQF
TRBJ1-1 | TRBV6-2/TRBV6-3 | ASSIRPHTEAF
TRBJ1-4 | TRBV5-1 | ASSLAGQTEKLF
TRBJ2-1 | TRBV27 | ATKVDRDWHEQF
TRBJ2-1 | TRBV29-1 | SVVRQGARNEQF
TRBJ2-2 | TRBV11-2 | AGKRDRNTGELF
TRBJ2-3 | TRBV19 | ASPPPSTDTQY